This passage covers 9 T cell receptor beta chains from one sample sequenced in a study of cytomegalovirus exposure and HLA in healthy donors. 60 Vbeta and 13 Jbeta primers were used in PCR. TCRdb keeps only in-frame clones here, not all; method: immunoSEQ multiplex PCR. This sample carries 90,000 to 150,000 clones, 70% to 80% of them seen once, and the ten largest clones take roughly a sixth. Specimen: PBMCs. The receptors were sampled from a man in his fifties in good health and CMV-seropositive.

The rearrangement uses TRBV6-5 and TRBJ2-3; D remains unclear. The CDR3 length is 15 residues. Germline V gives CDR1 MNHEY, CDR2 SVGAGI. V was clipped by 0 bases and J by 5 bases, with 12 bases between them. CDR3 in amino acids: CASSYSNPSVDTQYF. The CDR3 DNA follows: TGTGCCAGCAGTTACTCGAACCCCAGCGTAGATACGCAGTATTTT.

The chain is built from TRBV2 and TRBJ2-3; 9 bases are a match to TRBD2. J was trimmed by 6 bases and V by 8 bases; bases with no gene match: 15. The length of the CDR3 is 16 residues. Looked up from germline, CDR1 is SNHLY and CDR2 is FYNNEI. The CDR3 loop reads CASLSGGSGSADTQYF. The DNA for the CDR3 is TGTGCCAGCTTAAGTGGTGGTAGCGGGAGCGCGGATACGCAGTATTTT.

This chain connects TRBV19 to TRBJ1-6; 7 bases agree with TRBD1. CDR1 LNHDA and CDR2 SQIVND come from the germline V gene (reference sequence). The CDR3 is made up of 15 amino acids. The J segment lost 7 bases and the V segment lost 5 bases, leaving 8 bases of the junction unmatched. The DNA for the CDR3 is TGTGCCAGTAGTCCTTACCGGGACAGCAATTCACCCCTCCACTTT. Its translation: CASSPYRDSNSPLHF.

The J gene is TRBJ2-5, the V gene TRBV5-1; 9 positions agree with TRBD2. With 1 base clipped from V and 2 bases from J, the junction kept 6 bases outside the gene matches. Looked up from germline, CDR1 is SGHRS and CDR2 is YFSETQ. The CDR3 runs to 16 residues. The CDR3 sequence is CASSLRRGGEQETQYF. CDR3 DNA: TGCGCCAGCAGCTTGCGGCGCGGGGGGGAACAAGAGACCCAGTACTTC.

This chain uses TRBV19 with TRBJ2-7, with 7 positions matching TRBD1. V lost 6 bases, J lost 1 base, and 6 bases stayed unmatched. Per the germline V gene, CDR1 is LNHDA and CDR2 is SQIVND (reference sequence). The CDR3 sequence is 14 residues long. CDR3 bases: TGTGCCAGTAGACACGACAGGGATTCCTACGAGCAGTACTTC. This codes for CASRHDRDSYEQYF.

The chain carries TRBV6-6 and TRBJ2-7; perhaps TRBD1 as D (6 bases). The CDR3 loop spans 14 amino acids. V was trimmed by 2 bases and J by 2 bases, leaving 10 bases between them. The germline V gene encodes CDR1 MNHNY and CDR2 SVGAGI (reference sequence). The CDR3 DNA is TGTGCCAGCAGTTACCCCGGACAGCCCTACGAGCAGTACTTC. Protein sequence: CASSYPGQPYEQYF.

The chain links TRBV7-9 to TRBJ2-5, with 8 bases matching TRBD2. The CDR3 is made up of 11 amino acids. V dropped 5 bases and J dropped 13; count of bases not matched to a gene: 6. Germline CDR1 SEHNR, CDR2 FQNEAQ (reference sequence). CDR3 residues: CASSLGLGLYF. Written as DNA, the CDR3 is TGTGCCAGCAGCCTGGGACTAGGGTTGTACTTC.

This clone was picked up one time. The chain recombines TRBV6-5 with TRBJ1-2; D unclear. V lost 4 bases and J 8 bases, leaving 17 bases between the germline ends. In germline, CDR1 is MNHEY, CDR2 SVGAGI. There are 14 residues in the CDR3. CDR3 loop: CASSLRGMVEGYTF. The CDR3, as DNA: TGTGCCAGCAGTTTAAGAGGGATGGTGGAAGGCTACACCTTC.

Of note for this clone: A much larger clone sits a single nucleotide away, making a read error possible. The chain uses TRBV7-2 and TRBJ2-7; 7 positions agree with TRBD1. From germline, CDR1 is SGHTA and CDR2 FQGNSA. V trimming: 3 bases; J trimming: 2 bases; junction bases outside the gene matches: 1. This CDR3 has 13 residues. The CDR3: CASSFGQAYEQYF. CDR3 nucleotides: TGTGCCAGCAGCTTCGGACAGGCCTACGAGCAGTACTTC.